This T cell receptor (beta chain) was sequenced during a study of response to subunit inactivated influenza vaccine. Study-wide results and caveats: Seasonal influenza vaccination, on each occasion, was suggested by the authors to recruit few new T cells.

In the case of this clonotype: What it binds is unknown.

The CDR3 is made up of 13 amino acids. The V end lost 3 bases, the J end lost 4 bases, and 9 bases lay between the germline ends. Germline CDR1 and CDR2: MNHEY and SMNVEV (reference sequence). One entry per CDR3 protein, called by TCRdb with MiXCR from the RT-PCR reads. The sample lists 500,000 to 600,000 distinct CDR3 sequences; approximately 17% were seen once. Sequencing was performed on CD4+ T cells sorted from PBMCs, taken about 23 months after vaccination. V is TRBV27 and J is TRBJ1-1, with unresolved D. This sequence was found in a man between 50 and 75 years old who received an inactivated influenza vaccine. The CDR3 is CASSFWGGTEAFF. CDR3 bases: TGTGCCAGCAGTTTTTGGGGAGGCACTGAAGCTTTCTTT.